These 14 T cell receptor beta chains came from one sample sequenced in a study of cytomegalovirus exposure and HLA in healthy donors. In the PCR, 60 Vbeta and 13 Jbeta primers were used. Measured with immunoSEQ multiplex PCR; TCRdb has only the in-frame clones, and not every one. The sample lists 150,000 to 200,000 clones, roughly four fifths occurring once. The sample was PBMCs. The receptor source for this set is a woman in her forties or fifties in good health and CMV-seronegative.

This clone was seen a single time. The genes are TRBV11-2 and TRBJ1-4, with D maybe TRBD1 (5 bases). Per germline, CDR1 SGHAT and CDR2 FQNNGV. Trimming took 5 bases from V and 2 from J, leaving 21 bases between them. This CDR3 is built from 18 residues. CDR3 DNA sequence: TGTGCCAGCAGCACCGCACAGGTGGTACCCTCCACTAATGAAAAACTGTTTTTT. This codes for CASSTAQVVPSTNEKLFF. The full variable domain, completed using reference TRBV11-2 and TRBJ1-4, is EAGVAQSPRYKIIEKRQSVAFWCNPISGHATLYWYQQILGQGPKLLIQFQNNGVVDDSQLPKDRFSAERLKGVDSTLKIQPAKLEDSAVYLCASSTAQVVPSTNEKLFFGSGTQLSVL.

A few counts support this clone. The V and J genes are TRBV5-1 and TRBJ2-3; D ambiguous. V shed 1 base and J shed 5 bases, with 8 bases lying between them. CDR3 length: 13 residues. From germline, CDR1 is SGHRS and CDR2 YFSETQ. The CDR3, as DNA: TGCGCCAGCAGCTTGTCTTTCGTAGATACGCAGTATTTT. This encodes CASSLSFVDTQYF.

The chain has TRBV29-1 and TRBJ1-4; 7 positions match TRBD1. The V and J ends lost 7 bases and 8 bases, in that order; junction bases with no gene match: 10. CDR1 is SQVTM, CDR2 ANQGSEA, per germline. The CDR3 sequence is 13 residues long. This CDR3 reads CSAYRGAGEKLFF. The DNA for the CDR3 is TGCAGCGCTTACAGGGGAGCTGGAGAAAAACTGTTTTTT. The complete variable domain, with remaining parts taken from reference TRBV29-1 and TRBJ1-4, reads SAVISQKPSRDICQRGTSLTIQCQVDSQVTMMFWYRQQPGQSLTLIATANQGSEATYESGFVIDKFPISRPNLTFSTLTVSNMSPEDSSIYLCSAYRGAGEKLFFGSGTQLSVL.

The count of this clone is one. The V gene is TRBV2, the J gene TRBJ1-1; D remains ambiguous. V was cut by 6 bases and J by 1 base, with 18 bases left in between. Germline CDR1 reads SNHLY; CDR2 reads FYNNEI. The CDR3 has 16 amino acids. The CDR3 spells CASSPILDGKNTEAFF. In nucleotides, the CDR3 is TGTGCCAGCAGCCCAATACTAGACGGAAAGAACACTGAAGCTTTCTTT.

The genes are TRBV9 and TRBJ2-2; D might be TRBD2 (6 bases). This CDR3 has 15 amino acids. Deletions cut 1 base from V and 1 base from J, with 8 bases between. The germline CDR1 and CDR2 sequences are SGDLS and YYNGEE. CDR3: CASSVFGGNTGELFF. CDR3 nucleotides: TGTGCCAGCAGCGTATTCGGGGGGAACACCGGGGAGCTGTTTTTT. Combining the CDR3 with reference TRBV9 and TRBJ2-2 gives the whole variable domain DSGVTQTPKHLITATGQRVTLRCSPRSGDLSVYWYQQSLDQGLQFLIQYYNGEERAKGNILERFSAQQFPDLHSELNLSSLELGDSALYFCASSVFGGNTGELFFGEGSRLTVL.

This chain uses TRBV2 with TRBJ2-5; D is undetermined. V was clipped by 4 bases and J by 5 bases, with 8 bases between them. The CDR3 contains 12 residues. Per germline, CDR1 SNHLY and CDR2 FYNNEI. The CDR3 DNA sequence: TGTGCCAGCAGTGTGGTGGAGGAGACCCAGTACTTC. Encoded protein: CASSVVEETQYF.

The rearrangement uses TRBV4-3 and TRBJ2-1; the match to TRBD1 covers 10 bases. Germline CDR1 and CDR2: LGHNA and YSLEER. V shed 0 bases, J shed 2 bases, and the junction held 7 bases outside the gene matches. This CDR3 has 18 residues. CDR3 nucleotide sequence: TGCGCCAGCAGCCAAGACGGGGGTGGGACAGGGGCCTACAATGAGCAGTTCTTC. This codes for CASSQDGGGTGAYNEQFF.

V gene TRBV18 combines with J gene TRBJ2-7; TRBD2 aligns across 11 bases. The CDR3 is 18 residues long. Germline CDR1 is KGHSH and CDR2 is LQKENI. V shed 1 base and J 3 bases; nucleotides not matched to a gene: 11. The CDR3 DNA follows: TGTGCCAGCTCACCACAGCCGGGACTAGCGGACGTCAACTACGAGCAGTACTTC. It yields the protein CASSPQPGLADVNYEQYF.

This sequence joins TRBV5-1 and TRBJ1-5; no clear D gene. Germline lookup yields CDR1 SGHRS and CDR2 YFSETQ. This CDR3 spans 15 amino acids. Trimming removed 0 bases from V and 0 bases from J, with 7 bases in between. CDR3 sequence: CASSLVGDSNQPQHF. Here the CDR3 DNA reads TGCGCCAGCAGCTTGGTGGGAGATAGCAATCAGCCCCAGCATTTT.

V gene TRBV4-1 combines with J gene TRBJ2-2; possibly TRBD1 for D (5 bases). This CDR3 has 17 amino acids. Between the trimmed V and J ends, which lost 0 bases and 6 bases, there was a span of 17 bases. CDR1 and CDR2 from the germline V gene are MGHRA and YSYEKL. The CDR3: CASSQDQGGLGSGELFF. CDR3 nucleotide sequence: TGCGCCAGCAGCCAAGATCAGGGTGGTTTAGGTTCCGGGGAGCTGTTTTTT.

V gene TRBV6-5 combines with J gene TRBJ1-1, with 7 positions matching TRBD1. Germline V gene data show CDR1 as MNHEY and CDR2 as SVGAGI. The CDR3 runs to 14 residues. The trim removed 5 bases at V and 4 bases at J, leaving 7 bases unmatched. CDR3 protein: CASSIGGESTEAFF. The CDR3 coding sequence is TGTGCCAGCAGTATAGGGGGCGAAAGCACTGAAGCTTTCTTT.

This chain links TRBV28 with TRBJ2-3; 10 bases line up with TRBD1. Losses at the gene ends were 5 bases for V and 5 bases for J; bases not matched to a gene: 10. This CDR3 region has 16 residues. The germline CDR1 and CDR2 sequences are MDHEN and SYDVKM. The CDR3 DNA reads as TGTGCCAGCAGTGCCACGGGACAGGGGTACCTAGATACGCAGTATTTT. Translated: CASSATGQGYLDTQYF.

The rearrangement joins TRBV5-1 to TRBJ1-1; 7 bases fit TRBD1. Germline lookup yields CDR1 SGHRS and CDR2 YFSETQ. The CDR3 is made up of 14 amino acids. V shed 4 bases, J shed 5 bases, and the junction held 8 bases outside the gene matches. CDR3 sequence: CASSAGQAGTEAFF. The CDR3 nucleotides are TGCGCCAGCAGCGCCGGACAGGCAGGAACTGAAGCTTTCTTT.

This chain joins TRBV7-9 and TRBJ1-5; TRBD1 might be the D (5 bases). The CDR3 length is 15 residues. Trimming left V 4 bases short and J 7 bases short, with 17 bases between. In germline, CDR1 is SEHNR, CDR2 FQNEAQ (reference sequence). The CDR3 region has the DNA TGTGCCAGCAGCTCCCCGGGTGCTGGGGGGCAGCCCCAGCATTTT. Translated: CASSSPGAGGQPQHF. Looking up the rest from reference TRBV7-9 and TRBJ1-5 gives the full variable domain: DTGVSQNPRHKITKRGQNVTFRCDPISEHNRLYWYRQTLGQGPEFLTYFQNEAQLEKSRLLSDRFSAERPKGSFSTLEIQRTEQGDSAMYLCASSSPGAGGQPQHFGDGTRLSIL.